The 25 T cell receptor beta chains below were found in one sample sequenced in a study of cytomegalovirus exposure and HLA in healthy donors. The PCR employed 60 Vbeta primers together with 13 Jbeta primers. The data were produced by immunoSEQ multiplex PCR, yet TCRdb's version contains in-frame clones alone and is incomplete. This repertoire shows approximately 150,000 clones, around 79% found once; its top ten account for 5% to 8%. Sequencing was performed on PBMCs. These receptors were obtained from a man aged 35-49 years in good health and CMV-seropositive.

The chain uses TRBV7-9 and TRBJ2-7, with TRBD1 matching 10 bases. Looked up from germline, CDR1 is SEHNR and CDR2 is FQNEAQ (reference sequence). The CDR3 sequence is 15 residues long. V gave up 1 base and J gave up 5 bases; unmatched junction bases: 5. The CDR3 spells CASSLEGTGVNEQYF. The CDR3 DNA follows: TGTGCCAGCAGCTTAGAGGGGACAGGGGTTAACGAGCAGTACTTC.

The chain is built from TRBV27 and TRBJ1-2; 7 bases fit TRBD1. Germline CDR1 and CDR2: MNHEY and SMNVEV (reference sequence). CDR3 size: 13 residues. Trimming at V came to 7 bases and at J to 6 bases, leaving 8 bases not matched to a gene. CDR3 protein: CASTNRGRDGYTF. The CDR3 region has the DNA TGTGCCAGCACGAACAGGGGTAGGGATGGCTACACCTTC.

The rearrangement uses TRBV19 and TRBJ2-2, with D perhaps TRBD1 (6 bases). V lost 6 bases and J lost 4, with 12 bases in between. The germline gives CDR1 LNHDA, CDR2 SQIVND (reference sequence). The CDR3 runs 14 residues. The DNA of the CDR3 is TGTGCCAGTAGGTCGACAGGATTCACCGGGGAGCTGTTTTTT. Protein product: CASRSTGFTGELFF.

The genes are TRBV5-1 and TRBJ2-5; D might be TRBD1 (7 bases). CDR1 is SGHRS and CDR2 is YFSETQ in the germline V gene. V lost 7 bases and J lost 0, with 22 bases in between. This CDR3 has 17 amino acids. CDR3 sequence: CASSRWAGQTHQETQYF. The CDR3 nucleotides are TGCGCCAGCTCCCGATGGGCGGGACAGACTCACCAAGAGACCCAGTACTTC.

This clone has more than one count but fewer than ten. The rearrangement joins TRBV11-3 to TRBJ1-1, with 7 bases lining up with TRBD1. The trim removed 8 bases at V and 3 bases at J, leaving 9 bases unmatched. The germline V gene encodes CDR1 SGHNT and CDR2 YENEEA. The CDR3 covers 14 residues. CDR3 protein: CASGDRVSDTEAFF. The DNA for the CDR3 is TGTGCCAGCGGAGACAGGGTCAGTGACACTGAAGCTTTCTTT.

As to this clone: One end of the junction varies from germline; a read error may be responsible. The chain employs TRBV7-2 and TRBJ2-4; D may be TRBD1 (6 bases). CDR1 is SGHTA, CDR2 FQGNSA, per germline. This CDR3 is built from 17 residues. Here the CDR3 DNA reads TGTGCCAGCAGCTTACAAGGGACACCTAATACCAAAAACAGTCAGTACTTC. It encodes CASSLQGTPNTKNSQYF.

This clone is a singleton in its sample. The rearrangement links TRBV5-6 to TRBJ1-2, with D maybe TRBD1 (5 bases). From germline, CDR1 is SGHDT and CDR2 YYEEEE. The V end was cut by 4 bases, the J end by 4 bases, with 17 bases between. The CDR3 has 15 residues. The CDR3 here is CASSPGHRRSYGYTF. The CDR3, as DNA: TGTGCCAGCAGCCCAGGACACCGGAGATCCTATGGCTACACCTTC. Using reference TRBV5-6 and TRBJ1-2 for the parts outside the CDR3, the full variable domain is DAGVTQSPTHLIKTRGQQVTLRCSPKSGHDTVSWYQQALGQGPQFIFQYYEEEERQRGNFPDRFSGHQFPNYSSELNVNALLLGDSALYLCASSPGHRRSYGYTFGSGTRLTVV.

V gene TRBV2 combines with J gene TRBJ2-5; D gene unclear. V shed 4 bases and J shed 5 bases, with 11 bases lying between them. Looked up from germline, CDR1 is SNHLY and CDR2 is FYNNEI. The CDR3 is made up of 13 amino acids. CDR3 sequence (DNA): TGTGCCAGCAGTGGGCTACCCGGGGAGACCCAGTACTTC. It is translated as CASSGLPGETQYF.

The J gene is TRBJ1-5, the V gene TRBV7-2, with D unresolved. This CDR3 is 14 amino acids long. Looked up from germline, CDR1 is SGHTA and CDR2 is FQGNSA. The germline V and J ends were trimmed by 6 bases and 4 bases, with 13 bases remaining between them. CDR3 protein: CASSPGFGNQPQHF. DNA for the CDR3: TGTGCCAGCAGTCCGGGATTCGGAAATCAGCCCCAGCATTTT.

CDR3 region: CAIRDFSNQPQHF. The CDR3 region has the DNA TGTGCCATCAGGGACTTTAGCAATCAGCCCCAGCATTTT. J is TRBJ1-5 and V is TRBV10-3; D remains ambiguous. Between the trimmed V and J ends, which lost 6 bases and 0 bases, there was a span of 6 bases. This CDR3 has 13 residues. Germline V gene data show CDR1 as ENHRY and CDR2 as SYGVKD.

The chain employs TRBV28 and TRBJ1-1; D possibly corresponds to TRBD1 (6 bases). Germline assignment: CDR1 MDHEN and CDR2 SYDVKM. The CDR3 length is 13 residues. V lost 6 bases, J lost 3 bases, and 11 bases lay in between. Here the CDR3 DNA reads TGTGCCAGCAGGGTACGGACAGACACTGAAGCTTTCTTT. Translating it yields CASRVRTDTEAFF.

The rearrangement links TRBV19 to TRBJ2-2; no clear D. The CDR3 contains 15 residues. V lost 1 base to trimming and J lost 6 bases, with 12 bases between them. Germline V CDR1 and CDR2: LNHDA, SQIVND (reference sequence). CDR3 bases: TGTGCCAGTAGTATAGTTGAGACAAAGGCCGGGGAGCTGTTTTTT. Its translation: CASSIVETKAGELFF.

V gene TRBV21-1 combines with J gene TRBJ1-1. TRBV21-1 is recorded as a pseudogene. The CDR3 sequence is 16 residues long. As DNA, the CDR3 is TGTGCCAGCAGCACCTCTCTGGAGGGGAGGGCCACTGAAGCTTTCTTT. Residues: CASSTSLEGRATEAFF.

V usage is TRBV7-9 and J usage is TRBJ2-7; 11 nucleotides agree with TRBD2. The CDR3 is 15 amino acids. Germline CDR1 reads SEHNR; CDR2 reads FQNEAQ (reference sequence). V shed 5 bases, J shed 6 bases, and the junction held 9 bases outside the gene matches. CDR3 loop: CASSPNSGRGIEQYF. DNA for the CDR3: TGTGCCAGCAGCCCCAATAGCGGGAGGGGGATCGAGCAGTACTTC.

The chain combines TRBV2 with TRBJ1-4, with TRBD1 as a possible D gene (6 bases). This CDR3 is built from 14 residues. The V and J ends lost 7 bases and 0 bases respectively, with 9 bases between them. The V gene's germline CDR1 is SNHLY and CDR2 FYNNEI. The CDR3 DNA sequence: TGTGCCAGCAAGGGGGTCGCAACTAATGAAAAACTGTTTTTT. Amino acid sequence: CASKGVATNEKLFF.

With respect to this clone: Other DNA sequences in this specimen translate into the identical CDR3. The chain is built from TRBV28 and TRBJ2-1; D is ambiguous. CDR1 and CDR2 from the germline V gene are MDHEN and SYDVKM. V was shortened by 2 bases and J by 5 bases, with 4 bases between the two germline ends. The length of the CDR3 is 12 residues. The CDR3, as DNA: TGTGCCAGCAGTTTAGCGAACAATGAGCAGTTCTTC. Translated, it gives CASSLANNEQFF.

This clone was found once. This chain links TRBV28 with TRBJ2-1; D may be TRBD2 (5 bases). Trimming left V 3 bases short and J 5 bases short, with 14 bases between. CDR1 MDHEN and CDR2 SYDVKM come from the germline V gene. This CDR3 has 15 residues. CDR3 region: CASSFPGTTNNEQFF. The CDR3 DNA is TGTGCCAGCAGTTTTCCGGGAACGACAAACAATGAGCAGTTCTTC.

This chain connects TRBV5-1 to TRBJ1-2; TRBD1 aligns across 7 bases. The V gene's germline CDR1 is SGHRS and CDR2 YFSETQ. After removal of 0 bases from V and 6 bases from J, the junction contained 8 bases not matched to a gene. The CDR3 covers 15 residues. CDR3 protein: CASSLEGRGIDGYTF. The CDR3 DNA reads TGCGCCAGCAGCTTGGAGGGCAGGGGGATCGATGGCTACACCTTC.

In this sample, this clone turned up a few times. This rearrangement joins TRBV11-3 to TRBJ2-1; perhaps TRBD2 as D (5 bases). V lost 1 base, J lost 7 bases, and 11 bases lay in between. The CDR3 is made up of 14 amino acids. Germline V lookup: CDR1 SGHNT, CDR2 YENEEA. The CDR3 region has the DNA TGTGCCAGCAGCTTAGGCCCTAGCCTGAATGAGCAGTTCTTC. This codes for CASSLGPSLNEQFF.

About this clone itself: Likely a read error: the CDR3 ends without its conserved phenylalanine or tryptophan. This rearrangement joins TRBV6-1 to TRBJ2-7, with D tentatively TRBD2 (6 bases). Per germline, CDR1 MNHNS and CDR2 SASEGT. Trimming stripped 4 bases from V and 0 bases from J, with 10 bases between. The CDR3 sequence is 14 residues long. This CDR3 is CASSGRGISYEQYL. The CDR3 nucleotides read TGTGCCAGCAGTGGGCGCGGGATCTCCTACGAGCAGTACCTC.

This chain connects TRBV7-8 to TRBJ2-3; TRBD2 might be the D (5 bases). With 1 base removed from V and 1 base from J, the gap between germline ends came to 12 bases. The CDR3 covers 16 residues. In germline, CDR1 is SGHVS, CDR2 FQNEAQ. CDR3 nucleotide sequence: TGTGCCAGCAGCTTAGGTGAGGGCCCGGGCACAGATACGCAGTATTTT. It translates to CASSLGEGPGTDTQYF.

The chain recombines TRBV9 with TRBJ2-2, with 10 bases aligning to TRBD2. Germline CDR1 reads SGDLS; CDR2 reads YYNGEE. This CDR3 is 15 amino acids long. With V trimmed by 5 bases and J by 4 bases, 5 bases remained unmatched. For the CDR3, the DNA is TGTGCCAGCAGTTCTAGCGGGAGCATCACCGGGGAGCTGTTTTTT. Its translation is CASSSSGSITGELFF.

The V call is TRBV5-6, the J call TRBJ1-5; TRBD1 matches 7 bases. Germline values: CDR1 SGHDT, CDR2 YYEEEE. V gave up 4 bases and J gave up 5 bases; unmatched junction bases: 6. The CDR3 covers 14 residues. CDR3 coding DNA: TGTGCCAGCAGCCTGGGACAGTGGGATCAGCCCCAGCATTTT. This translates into CASSLGQWDQPQHF.

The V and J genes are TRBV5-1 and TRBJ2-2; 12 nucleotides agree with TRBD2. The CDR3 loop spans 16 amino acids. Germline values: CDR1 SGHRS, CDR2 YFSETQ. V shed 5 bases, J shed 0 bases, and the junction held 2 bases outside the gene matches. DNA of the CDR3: TGCGCCAGCAGACTAGCGGGAGGTTCGAACACCGGGGAGCTGTTTTTT. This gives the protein CASRLAGGSNTGELFF. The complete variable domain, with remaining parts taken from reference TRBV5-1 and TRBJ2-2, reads KAGVTQTPRYLIKTRGQQVTLSCSPISGHRSVSWYQQTPGQGLQFLFEYFSETQRNKGNFPGRFSGRQFSNSRSEMNVSTLELGDSALYLCASRLAGGSNTGELFFGEGSRLTVL.

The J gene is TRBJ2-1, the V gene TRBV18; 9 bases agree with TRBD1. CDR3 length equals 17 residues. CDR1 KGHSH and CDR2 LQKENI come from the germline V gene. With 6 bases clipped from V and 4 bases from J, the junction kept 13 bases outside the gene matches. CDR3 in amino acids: CASSLPEQGAHYNEQFF. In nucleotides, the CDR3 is TGTGCCAGCTCCCTACCTGAACAGGGGGCGCATTACAATGAGCAGTTCTTC.